This is a list of T cell receptor beta chains from one sample in a study of PD-1 blockade in classical Hodgkin lymphoma. Method: immunoSEQ multiplex PCR; TCRdb's copy keeps in-frame clones and lacks some. The sample records some 96,000 clones, 75% to 85% being singletons. The material sequenced was peripheral blood mononuclear cells (PBMCs), taken before the second cycle of nivolumab. These receptors came from a human donor with classical Hodgkin lymphoma. CDR3s include the opening cysteine and the closing phenylalanine or tryptophan. A D gene is named only where the DNA matches it firmly. Rows may omit the clone size; those that give it use once, few, many or a size class.

v_call: TRBV27
j_call: TRBJ2-4
clone_size: -
d_call: -
cdr3_aa: CASRMGNGIQYF
cdr3_nt: TGTGCCAGCAGGATGGGGAATGGGATTCAGTACTTC

v_call: TRBV2
j_call: TRBJ2-2
clone_size: once
d_call: TRBD1
cdr3_aa: CASTRGRGQGTGELFF
cdr3_nt: TGTGCCAGCACAAGGGGCCGAGGACAGGGCACCGGGGAGCTGTTTTTT

v_call: TRBV19
j_call: TRBJ1-4
clone_size: -
d_call: -
cdr3_aa: CASTQMGSNEKLFF
cdr3_nt: TGTGCCAGTACCCAAATGGGGTCTAATGAAAAACTGTTTTTT

v_call: TRBV2
j_call: TRBJ1-1
clone_size: few
d_call: TRBD1
cdr3_aa: CASRAGTASVEAFF
cdr3_nt: TGTGCCAGCAGAGCCGGGACAGCAAGTGTAGAAGCTTTCTTT

v_call: TRBV10-2
j_call: TRBJ2-3
clone_size: once
d_call: -
cdr3_aa: CASSEVSGGTSTDTQYF
cdr3_nt: TGCGCCAGCAGTGAGGTGTCAGGGGGGACTAGCACAGATACGCAGTATTTT

v_call: TRBV12-5
j_call: TRBJ2-7
clone_size: -
d_call: TRBD2
cdr3_aa: CASGLLAGAYEQYF
cdr3_nt: TGTGCTAGTGGTTTACTAGCGGGGGCCTACGAGCAGTACTTC

v_call: TRBV27
j_call: TRBJ2-2
clone_size: -
d_call: -
cdr3_aa: CASSPGGPNTGELFF
cdr3_nt: TGTGCCAGCAGTCCGGGGGGCCCGAACACCGGGGAGCTGTTTTTT

v_call: TRBV29-1
j_call: TRBJ2-1
clone_size: -
d_call: TRBD2
cdr3_aa: CSVEDGGRAAILDEQFF
cdr3_nt: TGCAGCGTTGAAGATGGTGGGAGGGCCGCAATCTTGGATGAGCAGTTCTTC

v_call: TRBV30
j_call: TRBJ2-5
clone_size: -
d_call: -
cdr3_aa: CAWGKQETQYF
cdr3_nt: TGTGCCTGGGGCAAGCAAGAGACCCAGTACTTC

v_call: TRBV5-1
j_call: TRBJ2-3
clone_size: -
d_call: -
cdr3_aa: CASSSDSGGDTQYF
cdr3_nt: TGCGCCAGCAGCTCGGACAGTGGCGGGGATACGCAGTATTTT

v_call: TRBV5-1
j_call: TRBJ2-1
clone_size: -
d_call: TRBD2
cdr3_aa: CASSIASGSYNEQFF
cdr3_nt: TGCGCCAGCAGCATCGCTAGCGGGTCCTACAATGAGCAGTTCTTC

v_call: TRBV25-1
j_call: TRBJ1-5
clone_size: -
d_call: -
cdr3_aa: CASQFSNQPQHF
cdr3_nt: TGTGCCAGCCAGTTCAGCAATCAGCCCCAGCATTTT

v_call: TRBV11-3
j_call: TRBJ2-6
clone_size: -
d_call: -
cdr3_aa: CASSPSGVSGANVLTF
cdr3_nt: TGTGCCAGCAGCCCATCAGGAGTCTCTGGGGCCAACGTCCTGACTTTC

v_call: TRBV28
j_call: TRBJ2-1
clone_size: -
d_call: -
cdr3_aa: CASSLLASHNEQFF
cdr3_nt: TGTGCCAGCAGTTTATTGGCTAGCCACAATGAGCAGTTCTTC

v_call: TRBV6-6
j_call: TRBJ2-5
clone_size: -
d_call: -
cdr3_aa: CASSLGEAETQYF
cdr3_nt: TGTGCCAGCAGTCTGGGGGAGGCAGAGACCCAGTACTTC

v_call: TRBV30
j_call: TRBJ1-3
clone_size: few
d_call: -
cdr3_aa: CAWSATIGNTIYF
cdr3_nt: TGTGCCTGGAGTGCCACAATCGGAAACACCATATATTTT

v_call: TRBV2
j_call: TRBJ2-2
clone_size: -
d_call: TRBD1
cdr3_aa: CASSGDRGSTAGELFF
cdr3_nt: TGTGCCAGCAGTGGGGACAGGGGTTCTACAGCCGGGGAGCTGTTTTTT

v_call: TRBV10-3
j_call: TRBJ1-2
clone_size: -
d_call: TRBD1
cdr3_aa: CAISGDRAYGYTF
cdr3_nt: TGTGCCATCAGTGGGGACAGGGCCTATGGCTACACCTTC

v_call: TRBV7-8
j_call: TRBJ2-2
clone_size: -
d_call: TRBD2
cdr3_aa: CASTYPMGKRERTGELFF
cdr3_nt: TGTGCCAGCACCTACCCCATGGGGAAGCGGGAGCGGACCGGGGAGCTGTTTTTT

v_call: TRBV7-2
j_call: TRBJ2-2
clone_size: -
d_call: -
cdr3_aa: CASSLASDTGELFF
cdr3_nt: TGTGCCAGCAGCTTAGCTTCGGACACCGGGGAGCTGTTTTTT

v_call: TRBV9
j_call: TRBJ2-7
clone_size: -
d_call: -
cdr3_aa: CASSLDGTPGREQYF
cdr3_nt: TGTGCCAGCAGCCTCGACGGGACGCCCGGCCGCGAGCAGTACTTC

v_call: TRBV18
j_call: TRBJ2-3
clone_size: -
d_call: -
cdr3_aa: CATSAAPATDTQYF
cdr3_nt: TGTGCCACCAGTGCGGCCCCTGCCACAGATACGCAGTATTTT

v_call: TRBV7-9
j_call: TRBJ2-3
clone_size: -
d_call: -
cdr3_aa: CASTPGLNTGTDTQYF
cdr3_nt: TGTGCCAGCACACCGGGACTCAATACCGGCACAGATACGCAGTATTTT

v_call: TRBV7-9
j_call: TRBJ2-6
clone_size: -
d_call: -
cdr3_aa: CASSLASPGANVLTF
cdr3_nt: TGTGCCAGCAGCTTAGCGTCTCCCGGGGCCAACGTCCTGACTTTC

v_call: TRBV7-6
j_call: TRBJ2-7
clone_size: -
d_call: -
cdr3_aa: CASSLPGSYEQYF
cdr3_nt: TGTGCCAGCAGCTTACCAGGCTCCTACGAGCAGTACTTC

v_call: TRBV7-2
j_call: TRBJ2-5
clone_size: -
d_call: -
cdr3_aa: CASSPRRGETQYF
cdr3_nt: TGTGCCAGCAGCCCTAGGAGGGGGGAGACCCAGTACTTC